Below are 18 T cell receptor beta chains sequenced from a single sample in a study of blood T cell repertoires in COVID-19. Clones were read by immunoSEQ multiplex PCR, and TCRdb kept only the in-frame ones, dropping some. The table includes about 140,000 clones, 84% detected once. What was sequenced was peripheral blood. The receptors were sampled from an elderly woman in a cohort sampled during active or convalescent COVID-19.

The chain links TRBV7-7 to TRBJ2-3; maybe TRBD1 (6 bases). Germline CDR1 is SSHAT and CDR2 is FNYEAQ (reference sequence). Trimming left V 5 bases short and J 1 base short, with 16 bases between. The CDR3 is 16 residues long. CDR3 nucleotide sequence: TGTGCCAGCAGCCCAGGAACCAGGGGAGGCACAGATACGCAGTATTTT. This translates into CASSPGTRGGTDTQYF.

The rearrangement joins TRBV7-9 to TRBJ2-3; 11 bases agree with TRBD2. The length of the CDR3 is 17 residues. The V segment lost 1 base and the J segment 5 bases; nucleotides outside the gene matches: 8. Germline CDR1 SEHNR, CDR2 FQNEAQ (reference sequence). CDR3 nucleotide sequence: TGTGCCAGCAGCTTAGGAAGAACTAGCGGGGGTGGAGATACGCAGTATTTT. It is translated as CASSLGRTSGGGDTQYF.

For the CDR3, the DNA is TGCAGTTGGTCCCCTCGGAATGAGCAGTTCTTC. Encoded protein: CSWSPRNEQFF. This chain uses TRBV20-1 with TRBJ2-1, with no clear D. CDR1 and CDR2 (germline): DFQATT, SNEGSKA (reference sequence). With 8 bases removed from V and 7 bases from J, the gap between germline ends came to 12 bases. CDR3 length: 11 amino acids.

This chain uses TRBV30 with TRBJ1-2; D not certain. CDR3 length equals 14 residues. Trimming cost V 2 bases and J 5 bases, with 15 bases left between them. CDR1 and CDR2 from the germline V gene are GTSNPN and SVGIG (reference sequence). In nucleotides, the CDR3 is TGTGCCTGGAGTAGTAACTCCCTAAATTATGGCTACACCTTC. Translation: CAWSSNSLNYGYTF.

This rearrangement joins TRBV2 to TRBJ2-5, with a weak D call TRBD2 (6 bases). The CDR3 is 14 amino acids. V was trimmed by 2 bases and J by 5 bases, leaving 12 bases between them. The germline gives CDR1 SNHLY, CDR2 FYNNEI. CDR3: CASSETLARETQYF. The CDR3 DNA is TGTGCCAGCAGTGAAACACTAGCTCGCGAGACCCAGTACTTC. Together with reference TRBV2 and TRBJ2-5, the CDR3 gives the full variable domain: EPEVTQTPSHQVTQMGQEVILRCVPISNHLYFYWYRQILGQKVEFLVSFYNNEISEKSEIFDDQFSVERPDGSNFTLKIRSTKLEDSAMYFCASSETLARETQYFGPGTRLLVL.

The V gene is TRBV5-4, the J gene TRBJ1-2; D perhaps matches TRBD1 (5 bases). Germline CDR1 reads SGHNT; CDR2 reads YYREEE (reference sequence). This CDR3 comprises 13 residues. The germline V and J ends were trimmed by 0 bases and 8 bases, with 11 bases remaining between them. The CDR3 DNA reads TGTGCCAGCAGCTTGGAGCAGGGTGAGGGCTACACCTTC. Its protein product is CASSLEQGEGYTF.

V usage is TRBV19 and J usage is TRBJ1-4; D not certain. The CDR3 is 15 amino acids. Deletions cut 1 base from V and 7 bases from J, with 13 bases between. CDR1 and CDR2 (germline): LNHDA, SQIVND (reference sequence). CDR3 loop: CASSIGRPVGEKLFF. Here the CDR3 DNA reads TGTGCCAGTAGTATAGGCCGTCCTGTCGGTGAAAAACTGTTTTTT.

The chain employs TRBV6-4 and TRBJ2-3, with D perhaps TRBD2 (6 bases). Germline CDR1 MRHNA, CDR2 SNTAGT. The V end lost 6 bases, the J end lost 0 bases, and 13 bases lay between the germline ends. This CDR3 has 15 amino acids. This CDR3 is CASSTTGDSTDTQYF. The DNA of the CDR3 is TGTGCCAGCAGCACGACGGGGGATAGCACAGATACGCAGTATTTT.

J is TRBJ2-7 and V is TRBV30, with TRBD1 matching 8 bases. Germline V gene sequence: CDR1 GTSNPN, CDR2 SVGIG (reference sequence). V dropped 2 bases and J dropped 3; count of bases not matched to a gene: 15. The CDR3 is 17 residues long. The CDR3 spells CAWSRSGGATRLYEQYF. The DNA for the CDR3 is TGTGCCTGGAGTCGGTCAGGGGGCGCGACTAGACTCTACGAGCAGTACTTC. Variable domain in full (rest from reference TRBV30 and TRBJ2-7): SQTIHQWPATLVQPVGSPLSLECTVEGTSNPNLYWYRQAAGRGLQLLFYSVGIGQISSEVPQNLSASRPQDRQFILSSKKLLLSDSGFYLCAWSRSGGATRLYEQYFGPGTRLTVT.

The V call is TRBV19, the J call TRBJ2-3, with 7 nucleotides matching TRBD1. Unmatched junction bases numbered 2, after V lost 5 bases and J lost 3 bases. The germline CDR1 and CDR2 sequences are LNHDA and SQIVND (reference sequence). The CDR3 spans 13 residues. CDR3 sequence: CASSHRGTDTQYF. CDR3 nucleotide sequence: TGTGCCAGTAGTCACAGGGGAACAGATACGCAGTATTTT.

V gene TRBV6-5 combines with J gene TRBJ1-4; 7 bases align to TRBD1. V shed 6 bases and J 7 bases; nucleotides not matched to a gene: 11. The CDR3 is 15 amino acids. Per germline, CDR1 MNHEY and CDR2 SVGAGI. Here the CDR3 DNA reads TGTGCCAGCAGCCCGATCATAGGGGGCCGTGAAAAACTGTTTTTT. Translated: CASSPIIGGREKLFF.

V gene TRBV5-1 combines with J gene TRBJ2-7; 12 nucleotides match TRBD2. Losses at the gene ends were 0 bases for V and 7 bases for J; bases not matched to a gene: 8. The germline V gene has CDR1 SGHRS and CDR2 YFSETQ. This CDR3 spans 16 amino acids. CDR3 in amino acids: CASSLASSGGASEQYF. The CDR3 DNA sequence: TGCGCCAGCAGCTTGGCTTCTAGCGGGGGGGCCTCGGAGCAGTACTTC.

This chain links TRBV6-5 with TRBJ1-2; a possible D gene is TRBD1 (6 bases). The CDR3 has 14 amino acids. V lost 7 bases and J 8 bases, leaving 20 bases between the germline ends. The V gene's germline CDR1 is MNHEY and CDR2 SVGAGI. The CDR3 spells CASNTDSRQEGYTF. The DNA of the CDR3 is TGTGCCAGCAATACGGACAGCAGACAGGAGGGCTACACCTTC.

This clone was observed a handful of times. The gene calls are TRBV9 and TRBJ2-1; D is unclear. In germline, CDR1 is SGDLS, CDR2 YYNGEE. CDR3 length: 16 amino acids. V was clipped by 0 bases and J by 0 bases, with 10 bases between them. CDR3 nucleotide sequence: TGTGCCAGCAGCGTAGGACTGTCCTCCTCCTACAATGAGCAGTTCTTC. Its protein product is CASSVGLSSSYNEQFF.

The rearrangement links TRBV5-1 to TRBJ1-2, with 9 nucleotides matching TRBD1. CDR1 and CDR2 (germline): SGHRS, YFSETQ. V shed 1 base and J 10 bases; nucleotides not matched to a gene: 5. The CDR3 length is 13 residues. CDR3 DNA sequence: TGCGCCAGCAGCTTGAACAGGGGGCACCCCTACACCTTC. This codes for CASSLNRGHPYTF.

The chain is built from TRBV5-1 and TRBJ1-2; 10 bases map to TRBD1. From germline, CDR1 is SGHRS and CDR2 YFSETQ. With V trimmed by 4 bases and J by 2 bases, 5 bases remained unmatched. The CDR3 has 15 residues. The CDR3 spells CASSTDRGQNYGYTF. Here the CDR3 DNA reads TGCGCCAGCAGCACCGACAGGGGGCAGAACTATGGCTACACCTTC. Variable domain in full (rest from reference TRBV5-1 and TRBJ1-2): KAGVTQTPRYLIKTRGQQVTLSCSPISGHRSVSWYQQTPGQGLQFLFEYFSETQRNKGNFPGRFSGRQFSNSRSEMNVSTLELGDSALYLCASSTDRGQNYGYTFGSGTRLTVV.

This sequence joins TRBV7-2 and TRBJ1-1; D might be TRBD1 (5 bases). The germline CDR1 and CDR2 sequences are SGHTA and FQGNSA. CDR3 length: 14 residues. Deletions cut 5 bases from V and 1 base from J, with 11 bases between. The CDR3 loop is CASSPQGQNTEAFF. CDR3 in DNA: TGTGCCAGCAGCCCGCAGGGCCAGAACACTGAAGCTTTCTTT.

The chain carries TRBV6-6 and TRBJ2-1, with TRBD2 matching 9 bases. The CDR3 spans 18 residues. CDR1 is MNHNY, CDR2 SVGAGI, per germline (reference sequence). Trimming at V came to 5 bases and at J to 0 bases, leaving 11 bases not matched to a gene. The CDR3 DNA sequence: TGTGCCAGCAGTCTGACTAGCGGCCGTGGTAGCTCCTACAATGAGCAGTTCTTC. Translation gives CASSLTSGRGSSYNEQFF.